This record covers a single T cell receptor (beta chain). Its matching antigen is unknown. Amplification of TCR beta CDR3 regions used RNA as the template. First-round RT-PCR with HTBI primers amplified the TCR CDR3 region. MiXCR, applied by TCRdb to the multiplex PCR reads, yields one record per CDR3 protein. Found here are 550,000 to 700,000 distinct CDR3 sequences, about 15% of them singletons; the top ten hold about 4.5%. Germline CDR1 is KGHSH and CDR2 is LQKENI. This CDR3 spans 15 amino acids. The ends lost 3 bases at V and 2 bases at J; junction bases unmatched: 6. Orbital computed tomography and thyroid ultrasound, together with serum TRAb and thyroxine and clinical symptoms, were used for diagnoses. The sample is drawn from a study of T cells in Graves' hyperthyroidism and ophthalmopathy. At the level of the study: At initial diagnosis, before any treatment had begun, peripheral blood was obtained. Regarding the study as a whole: Among clonotypes expanded in thyroid above 0.001, most were also found in blood.

The TCR sequence derives from a woman in her 40s with Graves' ophthalmopathy. The rearrangement joins TRBV18 to TRBJ1-2, with 7 nucleotides matching TRBD1. Sequencing was carried out using blood. In DNA form, the CDR3 reads TGTGCCAGCTCACCCAGGACAGGTCAAAACTATGGCTACACCTTC. Translated: CASSPRTGQNYGYTF.